The 8 T cell receptor beta chains in this list originate from one sample, sequenced in a study of blood T cell repertoires in COVID-19. Assay used: immunoSEQ multiplex PCR; TCRdb lists only in-frame clones, some missing. The sample comprises some 200,000 clones, over 70% of which are singletons, and around 5.4% rests with the top ten. The sample comprised peripheral blood. The receptor set was obtained from a woman aged 70-85 years with acute or convalescent COVID-19.

J is TRBJ1-3 and V is TRBV14, with D hard to call. Trimming stripped 6 bases from V and 3 bases from J, with 12 bases between. CDR3 length: 14 amino acids. CDR1 is SGHDN, CDR2 FVKESK, per germline. The CDR3: CASRRGGIGNTIYF. CDR3 DNA: TGTGCCAGCAGGCGCGGCGGCATTGGAAACACCATATATTTT.

The table lists this clone with a few counts. V gene TRBV16 combines with J gene TRBJ1-1; 8 bases agree with TRBD1. CDR1 is KGHSY and CDR2 is FQNENV in the germline V gene. Trimming took 8 bases from V and 5 from J; bases not matched to a gene: 13. The CDR3 spans 15 residues. CDR3 in amino acids: CASGSSDRGWTEAFF. The DNA of the CDR3 is TGTGCCAGCGGATCGTCTGACAGGGGATGGACTGAAGCTTTCTTT. The full variable domain, its missing parts supplied by reference TRBV16 and TRBJ1-1, is GEEVAQTPKHLVRGEGQKAKLYCAPIKGHSYVFWYQQVLKNEFKFLISFQNENVFDETGMPKERFSAKCLPNSPCSLEIQATKLEDSAVYFCASGSSDRGWTEAFFGQGTRLTVV.

The chain joins TRBV7-2 to TRBJ1-1; D not resolved. Germline V lookup: CDR1 SGHTA, CDR2 FQGNSA. The V end lost 7 bases, the J end lost 1 base, and 13 bases lay between the germline ends. This CDR3 spans 14 amino acids. The CDR3 protein is CASTYGAGNTEAFF. The CDR3 nucleotides read TGTGCCAGCACCTACGGTGCGGGGAACACTGAAGCTTTCTTT. Full variable domain (rest looked up from reference TRBV7-2 and TRBJ1-1): GAGVSQSPSNKVTEKGKDVELRCDPISGHTALYWYRQSLGQGLEFLIYFQGNSAPDKSGLPSDRFSAERTGGSVSTLTIQRTQQEDSAVYLCASTYGAGNTEAFFGQGTRLTVV.

The V and J genes are TRBV5-1 and TRBJ1-1, with 10 bases matching TRBD1. The CDR3 spans 14 residues. V lost 4 bases, J lost 6 bases, and 6 bases stayed unmatched. The germline V gene has CDR1 SGHRS and CDR2 YFSETQ. The CDR3 nucleotides are TGCGCCAGCAGCCAGGGACAGGGGATCGCTGAAGCTTTCTTT. Translating it yields CASSQGQGIAEAFF.

This chain joins TRBV24-1 and TRBJ2-3; 10 bases map to TRBD2. Trimming removed 4 bases from V and 6 bases from J; junction bases left unmatched: 6. Per the germline V gene, CDR1 is KGHDR and CDR2 is SFDVKD. The CDR3 loop spans 15 amino acids. The CDR3 sequence is CATSELAGDGDTQYF. CDR3 bases: TGTGCCACCAGTGAGCTAGCGGGAGATGGGGATACGCAGTATTTT.

The chain combines TRBV10-3 with TRBJ2-1, with TRBD1 identical over 10 bases. Germline V gene sequence: CDR1 ENHRY, CDR2 SYGVKD. The trim removed 11 bases at V and 10 bases at J, leaving 11 bases unmatched. The CDR3 runs to 13 residues. Here the CDR3 DNA reads TGTGCCCACAGGGGACAGGGGTGGAAGGAGCAGTTCTTC. Its translation: CAHRGQGWKEQFF.

The chain links TRBV27 to TRBJ1-1; D unclear. The CDR3 sequence is 13 residues long. With 4 bases removed from V and 6 bases from J, the gap between germline ends came to 12 bases. Germline lookup yields CDR1 MNHEY and CDR2 SMNVEV (reference sequence). CDR3 DNA sequence: TGTGCCAGCAGTTCTCCGGGTGTTCCTGAAGCTTTCTTT. It encodes CASSSPGVPEAFF.

This clone was counted a single time. This rearrangement joins TRBV7-8 to TRBJ1-5, with 10 positions matching TRBD1. The CDR3 sequence is 16 residues long. From germline, CDR1 is SGHVS and CDR2 FQNEAQ. Unmatched junction bases numbered 12, after V lost 3 bases and J lost 10 bases. The CDR3 nucleotides read TGTGCCAGCAGCTTTAGCCTTGGACAGGGGGGACGACCCCAGCATTTT. Translated: CASSFSLGQGGRPQHF.